This TCR beta chain was sequenced during a study of cytomegalovirus exposure and HLA in healthy donors. The study, taken as a whole, reports: Per a prior analysis, the majority of TCR beta V segments were productive roughly 87% or roughly 30% of the time.

It was with 60 Vbeta and 13 Jbeta primers that the PCR ran. Using immunoSEQ multiplex PCR, the repertoire was profiled, and TCRdb retains in-frame clones only, with some absent. The sample yields around 150,000 clones, 75% seen once. Points on this clone: Its antigen is undetermined.

Germline values: CDR1 MNHEY, CDR2 SVGAGI. This CDR3 is 15 amino acids long. Trimming took 5 bases from V and 8 from J; bases not matched to a gene: 8. The clonotype originates from a young man in good health and CMV-seronegative. Sequencing used PBMCs. This chain connects TRBV6-5 to TRBJ2-1; 11 bases fit TRBD1. The CDR3 loop reads CASSPGTGGVDEQFF. In DNA form, the CDR3 reads TGTGCCAGCAGTCCCGGGACAGGGGGAGTGGATGAGCAGTTCTTC.